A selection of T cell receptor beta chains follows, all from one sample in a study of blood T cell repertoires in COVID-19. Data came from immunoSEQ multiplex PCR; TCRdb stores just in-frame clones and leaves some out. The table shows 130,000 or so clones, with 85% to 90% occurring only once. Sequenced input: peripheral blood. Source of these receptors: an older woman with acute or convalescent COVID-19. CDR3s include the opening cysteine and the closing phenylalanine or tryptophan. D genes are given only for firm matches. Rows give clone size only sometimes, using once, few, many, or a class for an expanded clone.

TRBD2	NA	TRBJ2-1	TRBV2	CASSGPPGLAGGRWANEQFF	TGTGCCAGCAGTGGCCCCCCCGGACTAGCGGGGGGGCGGTGGGCGAATGAGCAGTTCTTC
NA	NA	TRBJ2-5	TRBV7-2	CASSSRSGYQETQYF	TGTGCCAGCAGCAGCAGGAGCGGGTACCAAGAGACCCAGTACTTC
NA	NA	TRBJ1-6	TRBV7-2	CASSQWTATNSPLHF	TGTGCCAGCAGCCAATGGACAGCTACTAATTCACCCCTCCACTTT
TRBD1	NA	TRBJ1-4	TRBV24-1	CATSDPPRQGGDEKLFF	TGTGCCACCAGTGATCCTCCCCGACAGGGCGGCGATGAAAAACTGTTTTTT
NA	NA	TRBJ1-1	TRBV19	CASSRSAGRENTEAFF	TGTGCCAGTAGTCGGAGTGCGGGGAGGGAGAACACTGAAGCTTTCTTT
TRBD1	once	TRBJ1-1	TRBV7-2	CASSFRQGRDTEAFF	TGTGCCAGCAGCTTCCGACAGGGGAGGGACACTGAAGCTTTCTTT
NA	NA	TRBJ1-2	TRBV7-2	CASSSQGDYGYTF	TGTGCCAGCAGCTCTCAGGGTGACTATGGCTACACCTTC
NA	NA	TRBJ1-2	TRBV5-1	CASSPDWGDGYTF	TGCGCCAGCAGCCCGGACTGGGGGGATGGCTACACCTTC
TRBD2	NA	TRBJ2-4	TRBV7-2	CASSPGLAGGLLAKNIQYF	TGTGCCAGCAGCCCGGGACTAGCGGGGGGACTTCTAGCCAAAAACATTCAGTACTTC
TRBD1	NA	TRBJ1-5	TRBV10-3	CAIREGADNQPQHF	TGTGCCATCAGGGAGGGGGCGGATAATCAGCCCCAGCATTTT
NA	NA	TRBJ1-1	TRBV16	CASSRSGGMNTEAFF	TGTGCCAGCAGCCGATCGGGGGGGATGAACACTGAAGCTTTCTTT
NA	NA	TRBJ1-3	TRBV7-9	CAFDGDGNTIYF	TGTGCCTTCGACGGAGATGGAAACACCATATATTTT
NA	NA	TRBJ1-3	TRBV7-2	CASSLYHPGFSGNTIYF	TGTGCCAGCAGCTTATACCACCCGGGATTCTCTGGAAACACCATATATTTT
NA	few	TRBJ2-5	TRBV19	CASSTGDVETQYF	TGTGCCAGTAGTACAGGGGATGTAGAGACCCAGTACTTC
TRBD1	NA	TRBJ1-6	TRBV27	CASSYTGGAPPYNSPLHF	TGTGCCAGCAGTTATACAGGGGGCGCACCCCCCTATAATTCACCCCTCCACTTT
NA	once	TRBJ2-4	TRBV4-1	CASSPTSPGLQAKNIQYF	TGCGCCAGCAGCCCCACCTCCCCGGGACTGCAAGCCAAAAACATTCAGTACTTC
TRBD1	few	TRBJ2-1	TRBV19	CASSIGQGVHEQFF	TGTGCCAGTAGTATAGGACAGGGGGTTCATGAGCAGTTCTTC